Presented here are 31 T cell receptor beta chains from one specimen sequenced in a study of blood T cell repertoires in COVID-19. Clones were sequenced by immunoSEQ multiplex PCR, and TCRdb holds only the in-frame ones, with some missing. This sample has some 260,000 clones, with 87% found just once. The sequencing sample was made of peripheral blood. The receptors were sampled from a young man with active or convalescent COVID-19.

The gene calls are TRBV13 and TRBJ2-3, with TRBD1 identical over 11 bases. CDR3 length: 16 residues. Germline CDR1 is PRHDT and CDR2 is FYEKMQ (reference sequence). J lost 6 bases, V lost 7 bases, and 12 bases had no gene match. CDR3 nucleotide sequence: TGTGCCAGCACCCGGACAGGGGGCGCGATTTCGGATACGCAGTATTTT. Translated, it gives CASTRTGGAISDTQYF.

The chain recombines TRBV29-1 with TRBJ2-3; TRBD1 aligns across 7 bases. This CDR3 has 14 residues. Germline V gene sequence: CDR1 SQVTM, CDR2 ANQGSEA. Trimming took 5 bases from V and 4 from J; bases not matched to a gene: 9. CDR3: CSVRDSEGSDTQYF. The CDR3 nucleotides are TGCAGCGTTCGGGACAGCGAAGGGTCAGATACGCAGTATTTT.

This clone was seen just once. The V call is TRBV24-1, the J call TRBJ2-5, with a weak D call TRBD1 (6 bases). Trimming removed 0 bases from V and 7 bases from J, with 8 bases in between. Germline V gives CDR1 KGHDR, CDR2 SFDVKD. This CDR3 is built from 13 residues. DNA of the CDR3: TGTGCCACCAGTGATTTGCGACAGGCGACCCAGTACTTC. Translation gives CATSDLRQATQYF.

The V and J genes are TRBV9 and TRBJ1-1; a possible D gene is TRBD1 (6 bases). The V end lost 1 base, the J end lost 3 bases, and 13 bases lay between the germline ends. The germline V gene has CDR1 SGDLS and CDR2 YYNGEE. The CDR3 runs to 15 residues. CDR3 DNA sequence: TGTGCCAGCAGCGTAAGAAGGTGGGGGCACACTGAAGCTTTCTTT. It encodes CASSVRRWGHTEAFF.

The chain employs TRBV5-6 and TRBJ1-1; the D gene is possibly TRBD1 (5 bases). V gave up 5 bases and J gave up 0 bases, with 11 bases separating them. The length of the CDR3 is 14 residues. The germline V gene encodes CDR1 SGHDT and CDR2 YYEEEE. DNA for the CDR3: TGTGCCAGCAGTTTCGGACATCTGAACACTGAAGCTTTCTTT. Its translation: CASSFGHLNTEAFF.

The chain uses TRBV6-1 and TRBJ1-5; no reliable D call. CDR1 is MNHNS and CDR2 is SASEGT in the germline V gene. This CDR3 has 16 residues. The V end was cut by 0 bases, the J end by 0 bases, with 9 bases between. The CDR3 reads CASSEAQTYSNQPQHF. The CDR3, as DNA: TGTGCCAGCAGTGAAGCCCAGACTTATAGCAATCAGCCCCAGCATTTT.

A remark on this clone: The same CDR3 also results from other DNA sequences found in this sample. V is TRBV18 and J is TRBJ1-1; tentatively, D is TRBD1 (5 bases). Trimming left V 4 bases short and J 0 bases short, with 9 bases between. CDR1 is KGHSH, CDR2 LQKENI, per germline. The CDR3 extends over 14 amino acids. The CDR3 sequence: CASSHDRLNTEAFF. The CDR3 coding sequence is TGTGCCAGCTCACACGACAGATTGAACACTGAAGCTTTCTTT.

The chain recombines TRBV28 with TRBJ1-1; maybe TRBD1 (5 bases). There are 14 residues in the CDR3. Per the germline V gene, CDR1 is MDHEN and CDR2 is SYDVKM. V was pared by 3 bases and J by 6 bases, with 14 bases between. The CDR3 coding sequence is TGTGCCAGCAGTTTTATGGGGGGGAGGGCTGAAGCTTTCTTT. Its protein product is CASSFMGGRAEAFF.

This clone was seen once. The junction and the germline gene differ at one end; a read error may be behind it. The chain is built from TRBV7-7 and TRBJ2-3, with 10 bases lining up with TRBD2. The CDR3 loop spans 16 amino acids. Per the germline V gene, CDR1 is SSHAT and CDR2 is FNYEAQ (reference sequence). The CDR3 reads CASSSSGSPLGGTQYF. The CDR3 DNA follows: TGTGCTAGCAGCTCTAGCGGGAGCCCCTTAGGGGGTACGCAGTATTTT.

The rearrangement joins TRBV3-1 (or the pseudogene TRBV3-2) to TRBJ1-1; possibly TRBD1 for D (5 bases). The V gene lost 7 bases and the J gene lost 5 bases, with 5 bases spanning the gap. Germline CDR1 is LGHDT and CDR2 is YNNKEL (reference sequence). The CDR3 has 10 residues. CDR3 DNA: TGTGCCAGCAAGGGGACTGAAGCTTTCTTT. It codes for CASKGTEAFF.

The chain employs TRBV4-2 and TRBJ2-2; TRBD2 agrees at 10 bases. Germline CDR1 and CDR2: LGHNA and YNFKEQ. V shed 4 bases and J 4 bases; nucleotides not matched to a gene: 0. The CDR3 is made up of 14 amino acids. The CDR3 loop is CASSPSGSTGELFF. Written as DNA, the CDR3 is TGTGCCAGCAGCCCTAGCGGGAGCACCGGGGAGCTGTTTTTT.

This clone was observed a single time. The chain combines TRBV30 with TRBJ1-2; D unresolved. Trimming left V 3 bases short and J 6 bases short, with 14 bases between. Germline V CDR1 and CDR2: GTSNPN, SVGIG (reference sequence). The CDR3 loop spans 13 amino acids. CDR3 residues: CAWRKPSGDGYTF. The CDR3 coding sequence is TGTGCCTGGAGGAAACCCTCCGGGGATGGCTACACCTTC. Using reference TRBV30 and TRBJ1-2 for the parts outside the CDR3, the full variable domain is SQTIHQWPATLVQPVGSPLSLECTVEGTSNPNLYWYRQAAGRGLQLLFYSVGIGQISSEVPQNLSASRPQDRQFILSSKKLLLSDSGFYLCAWRKPSGDGYTFGSGTRLTVV.

This chain joins TRBV6-2 or TRBV6-3 and TRBJ2-3; D is perhaps TRBD2 (5 bases). The ends were cut back, 2 bases at V and 3 bases at J, with 6 bases in the middle. CDR1 and CDR2 (germline): MNHEY, SVGEGT. There are 13 residues in the CDR3. The CDR3 DNA reads TGTGCCAGCAGTTACCCGGGGACAGATACGCAGTATTTT. It is translated as CASSYPGTDTQYF.

The chain is built from TRBV5-1 and TRBJ2-7, with D possibly matching TRBD2 (6 bases). Germline CDR1 SGHRS, CDR2 YFSETQ. With 0 bases removed from V and 6 bases from J, the gap between germline ends came to 13 bases. CDR3 size: 14 residues. This chain's CDR3 is CASSLEEGVGEQYF. The CDR3 region has the DNA TGCGCCAGCAGCTTGGAGGAGGGAGTGGGCGAGCAGTACTTC.

The chain carries TRBV3-1 (or the pseudogene TRBV3-2) and TRBJ1-6; TRBD1 matches at 9 bases. Losses at the gene ends were 4 bases for V and 9 bases for J; bases not matched to a gene: 10. There are 16 residues in the CDR3. Germline V CDR1 and CDR2: LGHDT, YNNKEL (reference sequence). CDR3 sequence: CASSPIQGAGSSPLHF. The CDR3, as DNA: TGTGCCAGCAGCCCAATACAGGGGGCGGGGAGTTCACCCCTCCACTTT.

The chain couples TRBV7-2 to TRBJ2-1, with 11 positions matching TRBD2. V lost 4 bases, J lost 7 bases, and 3 bases stayed unmatched. In germline, CDR1 is SGHTA, CDR2 FQGNSA. The CDR3 runs 14 residues. CDR3 nucleotides: TGTGCCAGCAGCTCAGTAGCGGGAGGGAATGAGCAGTTCTTC. This gives the protein CASSSVAGGNEQFF.

The chain recombines TRBV5-1 with TRBJ1-1; the D gene is possibly TRBD1 (6 bases). Looked up from germline, CDR1 is SGHRS and CDR2 is YFSETQ. The CDR3 consists of 14 residues. The ends were cut back, 7 bases at V and 2 bases at J, with 15 bases in the middle. The DNA for the CDR3 is TGCGCCAGCTGGGGCCGGGGGGCTAACACTGAAGCTTTCTTT. Translated: CASWGRGANTEAFF.

V gene TRBV11-2 combines with J gene TRBJ1-2, with TRBD1 as a possible D gene (6 bases). Deletions cut 5 bases from V and 8 bases from J, with 9 bases between. Germline CDR1 SGHAT, CDR2 FQNNGV. This CDR3 region has 11 residues. For the CDR3, the DNA is TGTGCCAGCAGCCCCGACAGGGGCTACACCTTC. This sequence encodes CASSPDRGYTF.

The CDR3 bases are TGTGCCAGCAGCCAAGATATTTTGGGGATGGCGGGAGGCGCCTACGAGCAGTACTTC. Amino acids: CASSQDILGMAGGAYEQYF. V usage is TRBV4-2 and J usage is TRBJ2-7, with 8 positions matching TRBD2. Germline values: CDR1 LGHNA, CDR2 YNFKEQ. This CDR3 has 19 residues. V dropped 0 bases and J dropped 2; count of bases not matched to a gene: 15.

This chain's CDR3 is CASSLEGGSGAAFF. The CDR3 DNA reads as TGTGCCAGCAGCTTAGAAGGAGGATCAGGGGCAGCTTTCTTT. The rearrangement uses TRBV7-2 and TRBJ1-1, with TRBD1 as a possible D gene (6 bases). The V end lost 1 base, the J end lost 10 bases, and 16 bases lay between the germline ends. The CDR3 totals 14 residues. Looked up from germline, CDR1 is SGHTA and CDR2 is FQGNSA.

In regard to this clone: Germline and junction disagree at one end, which may indicate a read error. V and J are TRBV7-7 and TRBJ2-1; the match to TRBD2 covers 9 bases. Germline assignment: CDR1 SSHAT and CDR2 FNYEAQ (reference sequence). The CDR3 spans 15 residues. Written as DNA, the CDR3 is TGTGCTAGCAGCCCCCAACTAGCGGGCCACAATGAGCAGTTCTTC. Translated: CASSPQLAGHNEQFF.

The chain joins TRBV11-2 to TRBJ1-2, with D unresolved. The CDR3 extends over 13 amino acids. The V and J ends lost 5 bases and 8 bases respectively, with 15 bases between them. Germline loops: CDR1 SGHAT, CDR2 FQNNGV. Here the CDR3 reads CASSPSEGFGYTF. The CDR3 DNA reads TGTGCCAGCAGCCCCTCGGAGGGATTCGGCTACACCTTC.

The chain is built from TRBV11-2 and TRBJ2-7, with a weak D call TRBD1 (6 bases). Germline V gene data show CDR1 as SGHAT and CDR2 as FQNNGV. The germline V and J ends were trimmed by 1 base and 10 bases, with 14 bases remaining between them. The CDR3 runs 13 residues. Written as DNA, the CDR3 is TGTGCCAGCAGCTTAGGGGAACAGGGACACCAGTACTTC. Translated, it gives CASSLGEQGHQYF.

The chain links TRBV10-2 to TRBJ2-6, with D possibly matching TRBD2 (5 bases). CDR1 WSHSY and CDR2 SAAADI come from the germline V gene. V was trimmed by 8 bases and J by 2 bases, leaving 16 bases between them. CDR3 length: 16 amino acids. The CDR3, as DNA: TGCGCCAGCTGTAGCAGCTCCGGGGCTGGGGCCAACGTCCTGACTTTC. Translated: CASCSSSGAGANVLTF.

The chain combines TRBV5-1 with TRBJ1-1, with D maybe TRBD1 (6 bases). The CDR3 length is 14 residues. Germline CDR1 is SGHRS and CDR2 is YFSETQ. V shed 6 bases and J shed 2 bases, with 14 bases lying between them. This CDR3 is CASNIGQPNTEAFF. CDR3 sequence (DNA): TGCGCCAGCAACATTGGACAGCCTAACACTGAAGCTTTCTTT.

The chain joins TRBV10-3 to TRBJ1-1, with D tentatively TRBD1 (5 bases). The V gene's germline CDR1 is ENHRY and CDR2 SYGVKD. Trimming left V 10 bases short and J 4 bases short, with 22 bases between. This CDR3 comprises 15 residues. In DNA, the CDR3 is TGTGCCACCACTCCTATCTTGGGAGGGGTCACTGAAGCTTTCTTT. Residues: CATTPILGGVTEAFF.

The chain is built from TRBV6-2 or TRBV6-3 and TRBJ1-5; the match to TRBD1 covers 10 bases. The germline gives CDR1 MNHEY, CDR2 SVGEGT. V was clipped by 5 bases and J by 6 bases; unmatched bases: 4. This CDR3 is built from 14 residues. CDR3: CASSPGTGVQPQHF. CDR3 in DNA: TGTGCCAGCAGTCCCGGGACAGGGGTTCAGCCCCAGCATTTT.

This chain links TRBV27 with TRBJ2-5, with D perhaps matching TRBD1 (5 bases). V shed 2 bases and J shed 1 base, with 5 bases lying between them. Per germline, CDR1 MNHEY and CDR2 SMNVEV (reference sequence). The CDR3 has 13 amino acids. In DNA form, the CDR3 reads TGTGCCAGCAGTTTACAGGGCCAAGAGACCCAGTACTTC. Translating it yields CASSLQGQETQYF.

The chain recombines TRBV11-2 with TRBJ2-7, with TRBD2 matching over 10 bases. CDR3 length: 13 residues. Trimming cost V 7 bases and J 3 bases; bases outside gene matches: 3. Germline V gives CDR1 SGHAT, CDR2 FQNNGV. The CDR3 sequence is CASTRLAGYEQYF. Here the CDR3 DNA reads TGTGCCAGCACCCGACTAGCGGGCTACGAGCAGTACTTC.

This clone appeared once. The genes are TRBV12-3 or TRBV12-4 and TRBJ1-2; no firm D call. This CDR3 region has 11 residues. Trimming pared 7 bases from V and 4 bases from J, leaving 7 bases between. The CDR3 DNA is TGTGCCAGCACGGACTTCTATGGCTACACCTTC. It translates to CASTDFYGYTF.

The chain couples TRBV7-2 to TRBJ2-5, with 10 nucleotides matching TRBD2. The CDR3 is made up of 16 amino acids. Germline-derived CDR1 and CDR2 are SGHTA and FQGNSA. Unmatched junction bases numbered 8, after V lost 2 bases and J lost 5 bases. The CDR3 nucleotides read TGTGCCAGCAGCTTACTGAGCGGGAGGGGAGGGGAGACCCAGTACTTC. This codes for CASSLLSGRGGETQYF.